This note documents a single T cell receptor (beta chain) sequence. What this receptor recognizes is not known. Base qualities were left out, and no much larger clone turns up one base away. This record belongs to a study of OX40 agonist ivuxolimab in advanced cancers. In terms of the full investigation: The costimulatory receptor OX40 (CD134) was targeted by ivuxolimab, a fully human IgG2 agonistic monoclonal antibody. In the dose-escalation cohort, 70% to 85% of patients were male, and the mean age was around 60 years with a range of roughly 20 to 85. The purpose of peripheral TCRbeta sequencing was to test whether ivuxolimab changed TCR sequence diversity and led to clonal T-cell expansion. Partial responses occurred in three dose-escalation patients: two with cutaneous melanoma and one with hepatocellular carcinoma. Patients were allowed to have had prior anti-PD-1, anti-PD-L1 or anti-CTLA-4 therapy, and around 37% of the dose-escalation patients had previously received checkpoint inhibitors. Intravenous ivuxolimab was administered to patients every 2 weeks at six dose levels: 0.01, 0.1, 0.3, 1.5, 3 and 10 mg/kg. The paper reports the monotherapy dose-escalation portion (N ≈ 52 patients) of the phase I ivuxolimab trial. Of the approximately 50 dose-escalation patients, hepatocellular carcinoma was present in 19, melanoma in roughly 15, renal cell carcinoma in 9 and head and neck cancer in 9. Overall study results and their limits: Antigen specificity was not determined for the clonally expanded peripheral T cells. At doses of 0.1 to 3.0 mg/kg, clonal expansion of both CD4+ and CD8+ blood T cells was observed from baseline to week 6. Low levels of normalized T-cell clonal expansion were also shown by some nonresponding patients. In partial responders in the 0.1-3.0 mg/kg groups, normalized peripheral clonal expansion was found to be among the lowest, especially among CD8+ T cells. After ivuxolimab, more expanded clones were found on average in CD8+ T cells than in CD4+ T cells.

Patients with a history of autoimmune disease or receiving systemic immunosuppression were excluded from the trial. Peripheral blood for TCR sequencing was drawn from every dose cohort at baseline, at cycle 4 day 1 and at cycle 7 day 1. Samples were obtained from an open-label, multicenter, first-in-human phase I dose-escalation trial of ivuxolimab. The trial enrolled adults with locally advanced or metastatic head and neck squamous cell, hepatocellular, melanoma or renal cell carcinoma. CD4+ and CD8+ T cells were sorted separately from peripheral blood before TCR sequencing. The germline V gene (reference sequence) specifies LNHDA as CDR1 and SQIVND as CDR2. The CDR3 numbers 13 residues from cysteine through phenylalanine. The read is trimmed to its CDR3 DNA, 39 bases read in frame from base 1. At the junction V is shortened by 6 bases and J by 0 bases, with 8 bases in between. Genomic DNA was extracted from sorted cells for sequencing of the TCRbeta CDR3 region. The immunoSEQ Assay was used to sequence the TCRbeta CDR3 regions. The table comes from immuneACCESS by way of TCRdb, which keeps in-frame sequences with V and J called. Part of the clones is missing from these tables; in studies checked, under half for an unresolved V gene and the rest for unknown reasons. This sample has approximately 63,000 clones in its table, and 75% to 90% of those were observed once. Together, the top ten hold roughly 1.1% of the sample.

This TCR came from an adult with an advanced solid tumor such as melanoma, head and neck, liver or kidney cancer. The chain joins TRBV19 to TRBJ1-2, with the D gene not clear enough to name. This specimen was CD4+ or CD8+ T cells sorted from blood, taken in a trial of the OX40 agonist ivuxolimab. The CDR3 reads CASRMRANYGYTF. The DNA sequence is TGTGCCAGTAGAATGAGGGCTAACTATGGCTACACCTTC.